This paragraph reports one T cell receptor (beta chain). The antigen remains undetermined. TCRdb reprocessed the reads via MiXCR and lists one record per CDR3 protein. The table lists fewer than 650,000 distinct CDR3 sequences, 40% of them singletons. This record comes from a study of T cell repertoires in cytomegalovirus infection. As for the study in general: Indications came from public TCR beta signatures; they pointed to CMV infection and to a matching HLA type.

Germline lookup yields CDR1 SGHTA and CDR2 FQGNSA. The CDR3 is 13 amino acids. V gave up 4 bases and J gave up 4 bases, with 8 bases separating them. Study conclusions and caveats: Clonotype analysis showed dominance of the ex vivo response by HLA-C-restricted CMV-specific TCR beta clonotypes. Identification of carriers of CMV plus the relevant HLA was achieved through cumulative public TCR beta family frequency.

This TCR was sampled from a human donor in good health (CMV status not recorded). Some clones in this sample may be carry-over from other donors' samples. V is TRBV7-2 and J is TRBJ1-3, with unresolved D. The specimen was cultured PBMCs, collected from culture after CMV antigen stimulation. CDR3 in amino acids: CASSWGAGNTIYF. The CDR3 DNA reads TGTGCCAGCAGCTGGGGAGCAGGAAACACCATATATTTT.